Included here is one TCR beta chain sequence, with context. The antigen is undetermined. This specimen comes from a study of cytomegalovirus exposure and HLA in healthy donors. This CDR3 is 15 amino acids long. V was shortened by 4 bases and J by 1 base, with 15 bases between the two germline ends. CDR1 is SGHRS, CDR2 YFSETQ, per germline. The donors were members of the roughly 130-subject validation cohort (separate from the approximately 670-subject first cohort). The protocol was immunoSEQ multiplex PCR, while the TCRdb copy is restricted to in-frame clones and leaves out a portion. The table lists about 310,000 clones, roughly 86% of them singletons. Study outcomes and limitations: The authors listed 164 TCR beta chains as cytomegalovirus-associated. It was found in a later analysis that first-cohort TCR clusters tended to co-occur in the 90 to 150 validation repertoires.

The V and J genes are TRBV5-1 and TRBJ2-7; D is perhaps TRBD1 (7 bases). The material sequenced was PBMCs. The sequence was obtained from a man younger than 45 in good health and CMV-seronegative. CDR3 sequence: CASSIAGGLSYEQYF. The CDR3 DNA reads TGCGCCAGCAGCATTGCAGGGGGGCTGTCCTACGAGCAGTACTTC.